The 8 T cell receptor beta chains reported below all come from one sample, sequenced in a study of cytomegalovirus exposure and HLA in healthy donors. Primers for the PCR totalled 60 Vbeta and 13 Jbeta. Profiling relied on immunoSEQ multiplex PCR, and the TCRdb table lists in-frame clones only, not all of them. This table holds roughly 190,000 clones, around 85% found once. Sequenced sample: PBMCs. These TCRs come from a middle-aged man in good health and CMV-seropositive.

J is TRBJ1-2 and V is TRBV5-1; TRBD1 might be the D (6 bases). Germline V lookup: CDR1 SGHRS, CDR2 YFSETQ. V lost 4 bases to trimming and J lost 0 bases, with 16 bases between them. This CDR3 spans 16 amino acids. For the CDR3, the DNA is TGCGCCAGCAGCCCCTGGACAGCCAGCTCTAACTATGGCTACACCTTC. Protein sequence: CASSPWTASSNYGYTF.

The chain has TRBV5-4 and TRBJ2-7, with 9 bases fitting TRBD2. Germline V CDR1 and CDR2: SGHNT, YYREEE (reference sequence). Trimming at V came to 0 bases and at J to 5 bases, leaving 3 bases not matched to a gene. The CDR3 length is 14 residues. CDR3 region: CASSLGGLANEQYF. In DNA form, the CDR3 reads TGTGCCAGCAGCTTGGGGGGACTAGCTAACGAGCAGTACTTC.

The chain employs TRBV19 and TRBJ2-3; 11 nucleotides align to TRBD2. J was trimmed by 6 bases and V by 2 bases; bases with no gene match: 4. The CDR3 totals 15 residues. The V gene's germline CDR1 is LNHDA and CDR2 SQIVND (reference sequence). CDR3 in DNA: TGTGCCAGTAGTATACTAGCGGGGGGCCGGGATACGCAGTATTTT. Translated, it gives CASSILAGGRDTQYF.

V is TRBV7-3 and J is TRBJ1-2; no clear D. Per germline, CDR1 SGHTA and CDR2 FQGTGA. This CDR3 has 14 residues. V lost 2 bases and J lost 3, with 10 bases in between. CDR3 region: CASSLSSEHYGYTF. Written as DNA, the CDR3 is TGTGCCAGCAGCTTATCCAGCGAACACTATGGCTACACCTTC.

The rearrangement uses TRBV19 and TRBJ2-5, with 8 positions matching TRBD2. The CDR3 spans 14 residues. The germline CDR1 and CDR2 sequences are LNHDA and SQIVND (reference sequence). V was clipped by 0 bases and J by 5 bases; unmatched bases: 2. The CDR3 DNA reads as TGTGCCAGTAGTATAGAAGGCGGGGGGGAGACCCAGTACTTC. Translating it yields CASSIEGGGETQYF.

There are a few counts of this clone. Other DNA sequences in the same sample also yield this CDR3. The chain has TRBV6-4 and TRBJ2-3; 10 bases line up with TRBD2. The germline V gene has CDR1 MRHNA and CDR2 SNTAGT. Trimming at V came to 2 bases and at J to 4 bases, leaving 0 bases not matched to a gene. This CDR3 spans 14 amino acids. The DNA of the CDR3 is TGTGCCAGCAGTGACAGCGGGGGGGCAGATACGCAGTATTTT. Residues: CASSDSGGADTQYF.

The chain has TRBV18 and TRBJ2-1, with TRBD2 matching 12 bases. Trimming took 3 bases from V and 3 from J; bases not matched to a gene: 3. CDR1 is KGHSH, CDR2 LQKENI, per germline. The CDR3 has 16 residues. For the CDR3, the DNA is TGTGCCAGCTCACCCCCGACTAGCGGGGGCTACAATGAGCAGTTCTTC. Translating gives CASSPPTSGGYNEQFF.

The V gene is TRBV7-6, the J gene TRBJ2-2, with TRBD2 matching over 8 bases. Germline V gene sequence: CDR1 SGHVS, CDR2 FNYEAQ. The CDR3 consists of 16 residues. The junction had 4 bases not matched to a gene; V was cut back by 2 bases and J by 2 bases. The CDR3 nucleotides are TGTGCCAGCAGCTTACGCGGGGGGATTAACACCGGGGAGCTGTTTTTT. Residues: CASSLRGGINTGELFF.